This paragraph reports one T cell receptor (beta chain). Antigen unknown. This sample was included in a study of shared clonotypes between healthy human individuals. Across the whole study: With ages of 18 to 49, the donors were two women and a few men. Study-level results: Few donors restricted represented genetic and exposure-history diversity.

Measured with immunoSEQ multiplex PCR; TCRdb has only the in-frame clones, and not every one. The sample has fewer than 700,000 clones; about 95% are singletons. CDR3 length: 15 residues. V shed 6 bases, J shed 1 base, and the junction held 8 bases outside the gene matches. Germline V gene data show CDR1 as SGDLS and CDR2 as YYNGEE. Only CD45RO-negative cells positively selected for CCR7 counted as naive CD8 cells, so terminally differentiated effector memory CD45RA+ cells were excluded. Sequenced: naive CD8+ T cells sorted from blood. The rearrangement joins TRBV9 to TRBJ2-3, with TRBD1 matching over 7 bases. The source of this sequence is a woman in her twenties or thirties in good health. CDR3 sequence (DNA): TGTGCCAGCACCAGCAGGGACAGCCGCACAGATACGCAGTATTTT. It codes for CASTSRDSRTDTQYF.